This entry is about one T cell receptor (beta chain). The table came from immunoSEQ multiplex PCR; TCRdb's copy has only in-frame clones and leaves some out. Found here are approximately 84,000 clones, roughly 83% of them singletons; the top ten hold nearly 5%. This sample was taken from a study of cytotoxic CD8 clonotypes in ibrutinib-treated CLL. This CDR3 is built from 14 residues. Germline loops: CDR1 KGHSH, CDR2 LQKENI. V dropped 3 bases and J dropped 6 bases, with 12 bases sitting between them. This clonotype was obtained from a human donor with chronic lymphocytic leukemia. The sequencing here drew on PBMCs, taken after 12 months of ibrutinib treatment. The chain is built from TRBV18 and TRBJ1-5; D possibly corresponds to TRBD1 (6 bases). This CDR3 reads CASSPAGERQPQHF. In DNA form, the CDR3 reads TGTGCCAGCTCACCGGCAGGGGAGCGTCAGCCCCAGCATTTT.